The 10 T cell receptor beta chains below all came from one sample that was sequenced in a study of spatial heterogeneity in lung cancer. In TCRdb, the 5' RACE reads were re-called with MiXCR into one record per CDR3 protein. The data show about 13,000 distinct CDR3 sequences, with just over 5% seen just once and about 25% held by the top ten. Regarding time point: sample taken at primary tumor resection. Their target antigens are unknown. Study observations and caveats: Counts that tracked tumor mutation counts were those of expanded intratumoral alpha and beta TCRs.

The sequencing used lung tumor tissue, collected at surgery. Source of these receptors: a male donor with early-stage non-small cell lung cancer.

A word on this clonotype: Within a library made for alpha chains, this beta chain is off target, and its count is uninformative. This chain links TRBV6-6 with TRBJ2-1; TRBD1 aligns across 8 bases. With V trimmed by 2 bases and J by 8 bases, 5 bases remained unmatched. Germline V gene sequence: CDR1 MNHNY, CDR2 SVGAGI (reference sequence). The length of the CDR3 is 14 residues. CDR3 in amino acids: CASSYGQGRYEQFF. CDR3 DNA: TGTGCCAGCAGTTACGGACAGGGCAGATATGAGCAGTTCTTC.

At least ten counts were recorded for this clonotype. This beta chain lies outside the target of a library built for alpha chains; its clone size means little. This chain joins TRBV11-2 and TRBJ2-5; the D gene is possibly TRBD2 (6 bases). The germline V gene has CDR1 SGHAT and CDR2 FQNNGV. The CDR3 is made up of 15 amino acids. V gave up 1 base and J gave up 3 bases, with 12 bases separating them. CDR3 DNA: TGTGCCAGCAGCTTAGTCGGAGGGCCCGAAGAGACCCAGTACTTC. Amino acids: CASSLVGGPEETQYF.

This clonotype was counted at least ten times. Within a library made for alpha chains, this beta chain is off target, and its count is uninformative. The rearrangement links TRBV5-1 to TRBJ2-1; no clear D gene. Germline CDR1 and CDR2: SGHRS and YFSETQ. The CDR3 length is 14 residues. V was shortened by 0 bases and J by 10 bases, with 14 bases between the two germline ends. CDR3 DNA: TGCGCCAGCAGCTTGGAGGAACCCTTGGGGGAGCAGTTCTTC. As protein: CASSLEEPLGEQFF.

This clonotype was seen ten or more times. Little can be read into the size of this beta chain, an off-target read in a library designed for alpha chains. The chain links TRBV7-8 to TRBJ1-5, with 10 positions matching TRBD1. The CDR3 sequence is 16 residues long. In germline, CDR1 is SGHVS, CDR2 FQNEAQ. The V gene end was trimmed by 1 base and the J gene end by 1 base; junction bases not matched to a gene: 1. This CDR3 is CASSLGQGASNQPQHF. The CDR3 DNA follows: TGTGCCAGCAGCTTAGGACAGGGGGCAAGCAATCAGCCCCAGCATTTT.

The sample holds many counts of this clonotype. This beta chain is a stray sequence in a library constructed for alpha chains; its clone size is not meaningful. V gene TRBV25-1 combines with J gene TRBJ2-7; possibly TRBD2 for D (6 bases). V was cut by 0 bases and J by 6 bases, with 18 bases left in between. This CDR3 has 16 amino acids. The germline V gene encodes CDR1 MGHDK and CDR2 SYGVNS. This chain's CDR3 is CASSEYPLRGNGEQYF. The CDR3 DNA is TGTGCCAGCAGTGAATATCCCCTGCGGGGAAACGGCGAGCAGTACTTC.

This clonotype was seen repeatedly, ten times or more. This beta chain came through as a stray read in a library set up for alpha chains, and its size says little. The chain uses TRBV7-2 and TRBJ1-1, with 9 bases fitting TRBD1. This CDR3 region has 14 residues. V shed 5 bases, J shed 10 bases, and the junction held 11 bases outside the gene matches. Germline CDR1 SGHTA, CDR2 FQGNSA. The DNA of the CDR3 is TGTGCCAGCAGCATCCGGGACAGGGTCCCAGGAGCTTTCTTT. It translates to CASSIRDRVPGAFF.

This clonotype appeared many times. This beta chain turned up in a library designed for alpha chains; as an off-target read, its abundance says little. The V call is TRBV20-1, the J call TRBJ2-7; 8 bases agree with TRBD1. After removal of 5 bases from V and 2 bases from J, the junction contained 8 bases not matched to a gene. The CDR3 has 14 amino acids. In germline, CDR1 is DFQATT, CDR2 SNEGSKA (reference sequence). The CDR3 here is CSAFPHRGAYEQYF. In nucleotides, the CDR3 is TGCAGTGCTTTTCCTCACAGGGGGGCCTACGAGCAGTACTTC.

In its sample, this clonotype was seen many times. Since the library was made to target alpha chains, this beta chain is a stray read and its abundance is not meaningful. The chain employs TRBV27 and TRBJ1-1, with D possibly matching TRBD1 (5 bases). Germline V gene lookup returns CDR1 MNHEY and CDR2 SMNVEV (reference sequence). This CDR3 is 14 amino acids long. V lost 2 bases and J 3 bases, leaving 10 bases between the germline ends. CDR3 protein: CASSLVGTDTEAFF. DNA for the CDR3: TGTGCCAGCAGTTTAGTGGGGACGGACACTGAAGCTTTCTTT.

This clonotype was seen repeatedly, ten times or more. This beta chain appears as a stray read in a library generated for alpha chains; its size is not informative. J is TRBJ1-5 and V is TRBV12-3 or TRBV12-4; the match to TRBD1 covers 9 bases. The V gene end was trimmed by 6 bases and the J gene end by 3 bases; junction bases not matched to a gene: 12. The CDR3 covers 17 residues. The CDR3 sequence is CASSRTTGGGDNQPQHF. The CDR3 region has the DNA TGTGCCAGCAGCCGCACGACAGGGGGGGGTGACAATCAGCCCCAGCATTTT.

This clonotype came up many times. Little can be read into the size of this beta chain, an off-target read in a library designed for alpha chains. The chain carries TRBV29-1 and TRBJ2-7; D is perhaps TRBD1 (6 bases). Trimming removed 3 bases from V and 3 bases from J, with 9 bases in between. CDR3 size: 12 residues. CDR1 is SQVTM, CDR2 ANQGSEA, per germline. The CDR3 DNA reads as TGCAGCGTTGAGTCGGACAGCTACGAGCAGTACTTC. Translation: CSVESDSYEQYF.